The next 26 T cell receptor beta chains were all read from a single sample in a study of T cells in pancreatic ductal adenocarcinoma. The method was immunoSEQ multiplex PCR; TCRdb's version includes in-frame clones alone and lacks a portion of them. Among roughly 31,000 clones listed, just over 90% were seen once. Surgery without prior neoadjuvant therapy was the treatment of the selected pancreatic ductal adenocarcinoma patients. Sequenced input: PBMCs. These receptor sequences come from a human donor with pancreatic ductal adenocarcinoma.

This clone was seen once. The chain employs TRBV6-5 and TRBJ1-2; D is undetermined. The CDR3 contains 12 residues. The germline gives CDR1 MNHEY, CDR2 SVGAGI. V lost 7 bases and J lost 4, with 10 bases in between. In nucleotides, the CDR3 is TGTGCCAGCACCTCGCGCCTCTATGGCTACACCTTC. Translated: CASTSRLYGYTF.

The chain recombines TRBV19 with TRBJ1-5; no clear D. This CDR3 has 14 residues. From germline, CDR1 is LNHDA and CDR2 SQIVND (reference sequence). The V and J ends lost 7 bases and 4 bases respectively, with 14 bases between them. In DNA form, the CDR3 reads TGTGCCAGTATGGGAACCGCGCGGAATCAGCCCCAGCATTTT. As protein: CASMGTARNQPQHF.

The chain's CDR3 is CASSQVGLGPRPTVEQFF. The CDR3 region has the DNA TGTGCCAGCAGCCAAGTGGGTCTCGGGCCCCGACCCACAGTTGAGCAGTTCTTC. The gene calls are TRBV4-2 and TRBJ2-1; D is uncertain. Germline V lookup: CDR1 LGHNA, CDR2 YNFKEQ. There are 18 residues in the CDR3. Trimming cost V 1 base and J 9 bases, with 25 bases left between them.

This clone is a singleton in its sample. V gene TRBV10-2 combines with J gene TRBJ2-7, with TRBD1 as a possible D gene (6 bases). V was trimmed by 6 bases and J by 0 bases, leaving 15 bases between them. Germline lookup yields CDR1 WSHSY and CDR2 SAAADI. CDR3 length: 15 residues. DNA of the CDR3: TGCGCCAGCAGAGACAGGCCACTACTCTCCTACGAGCAGTACTTC. Translated, it gives CASRDRPLLSYEQYF.

This chain connects TRBV28 to TRBJ2-7; the D gene is possibly TRBD1 (5 bases). Germline V gene sequence: CDR1 MDHEN, CDR2 SYDVKM. This CDR3 is 15 amino acids long. Trimming cost V 3 bases and J 2 bases, with 14 bases left between them. CDR3 sequence reads: CASSLYARAPYEQYF. The CDR3 bases are TGTGCCAGCAGTTTGTACGCCAGGGCTCCCTACGAGCAGTACTTC.

The chain links TRBV28 to TRBJ1-4; 7 nucleotides agree with TRBD1. Germline V gene data show CDR1 as MDHEN and CDR2 as SYDVKM. The CDR3 sequence is 15 residues long. The junction had 3 bases not matched to a gene; V was cut back by 2 bases and J by 3 bases. The CDR3 sequence is CASSLGDRSNEKLFF. CDR3 in DNA: TGTGCCAGCAGTTTAGGGGACAGATCTAATGAAAAACTGTTTTTT.

The chain combines TRBV21-1 with TRBJ2-5; whether TRBD2, the table's D call, matches the DNA was not checked. TRBV21-1 is labeled a pseudogene. The CDR3 spans 18 residues. The CDR3 protein is CASSTLGGTSGDQETQYF. DNA for the CDR3: TGTGCCAGCAGCACCCTGGGAGGGACTAGCGGGGACCAAGAGACCCAGTACTTC.

This chain joins TRBV19 and TRBJ1-1; 7 nucleotides line up with TRBD1. Germline assignment: CDR1 LNHDA and CDR2 SQIVND (reference sequence). The CDR3 sequence is 15 residues long. The ends lost 9 bases at V and 1 base at J; junction bases unmatched: 11. The CDR3 DNA is TGTGCCAGCCGGAGATCGGGACAGCGGAACACTGAAGCTTTCTTT. It yields the protein CASRRSGQRNTEAFF.

The chain employs TRBV28 and TRBJ2-1; the D gene could be TRBD1 or TRBD2 (5 bases each). CDR3 size: 16 residues. Germline CDR1 is MDHEN and CDR2 is SYDVKM. V was clipped by 4 bases and J by 2 bases, with 15 bases between them. The CDR3 DNA follows: TGTGCCAGCAGTTCCCCCCGTCGGGACCCCTACAATGAGCAGTTCTTC. Translation gives CASSSPRRDPYNEQFF.

The chain recombines TRBV5-1 with TRBJ2-1, with D perhaps TRBD2 (5 bases). The V and J ends lost 2 bases and 7 bases respectively, with 13 bases between them. CDR1 and CDR2 from the germline V gene are SGHRS and YFSETQ. The CDR3 is 14 residues long. The CDR3 region has the DNA TGCGCCAGCAGCTTTTCGGGAATTACTAATGAGCAGTTCTTC. Protein: CASSFSGITNEQFF.

The CDR3 DNA reads as TGTGCCAGCAGCTTTTTAGCTACGAATGAGCAGTTCTTC. As protein: CASSFLATNEQFF. V gene TRBV7-3 combines with J gene TRBJ2-1, with D unresolved. Trimming took off 3 bases at V and 7 bases at J, with 10 bases between the two ends. CDR1 and CDR2 (germline): SGHTA, FQGTGA. The CDR3 is 13 amino acids.

V gene TRBV14 combines with J gene TRBJ2-4, with D perhaps TRBD1 or TRBD2 (5 bases each). The CDR3 loop spans 15 amino acids. Trimming left V 2 bases short and J 1 base short, with 9 bases between. Per germline, CDR1 SGHDN and CDR2 FVKESK. The chain's CDR3 is CASSQREGAKNIQYF. CDR3 sequence (DNA): TGTGCCAGCAGCCAACGAGAGGGGGCCAAAAACATTCAGTACTTC.

V and J are TRBV7-2 and TRBJ2-1, with 12 bases that match TRBD2. The junction had 6 bases not matched to a gene; V was cut back by 5 bases and J by 4 bases. Germline CDR1 reads SGHTA; CDR2 reads FQGNSA. The CDR3 consists of 16 residues. As DNA, the CDR3 is TGTGCCAGCAGCCAGCTAGCGGGGGGGAGGTACAATGAGCAGTTCTTC. Its translation: CASSQLAGGRYNEQFF.

J is TRBJ1-1 and V is TRBV30, with D maybe TRBD1 (5 bases). From germline, CDR1 is GTSNPN and CDR2 SVGIG (reference sequence). CDR3 size: 12 residues. Between the trimmed V and J ends, which lost 7 bases and 3 bases, there was a span of 12 bases. The CDR3 loop is CASSGGYTEAFF. In DNA form, the CDR3 reads TGTGCCTCGAGCGGGGGGTACACTGAAGCTTTCTTT.

This sequence joins TRBV7-3 and TRBJ2-1; the match to TRBD1 covers 7 bases. Trimming at V came to 4 bases and at J to 0 bases, leaving 3 bases not matched to a gene. The CDR3 is 15 residues long. The germline CDR1 and CDR2 sequences are SGHTA and FQGTGA. The chain's CDR3 is CASSSDRDSYNEQFF. The CDR3 coding sequence is TGTGCCAGCAGCTCCGACAGGGACTCCTACAATGAGCAGTTCTTC.

Written as DNA, the CDR3 is TGCAGCGTTCCCGGGGGGGGGAACACTGAAGCTTTCTTT. Encoded protein: CSVPGGGNTEAFF. The genes are TRBV29-1 and TRBJ1-1; D is perhaps TRBD1 (5 bases). Germline lookup yields CDR1 SQVTM and CDR2 ANQGSEA. This CDR3 has 13 amino acids. Trimming pared 5 bases from V and 1 base from J, leaving 11 bases between.

This rearrangement joins TRBV18 to TRBJ1-2; TRBD1 matches at 10 bases. Germline V lookup: CDR1 KGHSH, CDR2 LQKENI. The CDR3 covers 15 residues. J gave up 4 bases and V 5 bases, and 7 bases lay outside the gene matches. In DNA, the CDR3 is TGTGCCAGCTCATCTAGACAGGGGGCTGGCTATGGCTACACCTTC. Translation gives CASSSRQGAGYGYTF.

This chain uses TRBV2 with TRBJ2-1; D unresolved. V was shortened by 6 bases and J by 8 bases, with 14 bases between the two germline ends. Germline V gene lookup returns CDR1 SNHLY and CDR2 FYNNEI. CDR3 size: 13 residues. The CDR3 loop is CASSLTGVDEQFF. The CDR3, as DNA: TGTGCCAGCAGCCTGACTGGGGTGGATGAGCAGTTCTTC.

The V and J genes are TRBV7-9 and TRBJ1-1; D gene unclear. CDR3 length: 16 residues. The germline V gene has CDR1 SEHNR and CDR2 FQNEAQ (reference sequence). Trimming removed 5 bases at V and 1 base at J, with 17 bases between. The CDR3 nucleotides are TGTGCCAGCAGCCCGCTCCCCCAAGACCCGAACACTGAAGCTTTCTTT. Its protein product is CASSPLPQDPNTEAFF.

The chain uses TRBV9 and TRBJ1-5; D unresolved. This CDR3 has 14 amino acids. Trimming cost V 2 bases and J 3 bases, with 9 bases left between them. Germline-derived CDR1 and CDR2 are SGDLS and YYNGEE. The CDR3 loop reads CASSVDGANQPQHF. CDR3 nucleotide sequence: TGTGCCAGCAGCGTTGACGGAGCCAATCAGCCCCAGCATTTT.

V gene TRBV28 combines with J gene TRBJ2-1, with D tentatively TRBD2 (5 bases). The V gene's germline CDR1 is MDHEN and CDR2 SYDVKM. This CDR3 is built from 18 residues. Trimming removed 7 bases at V and 5 bases at J, with 27 bases between. CDR3 bases: TGTGCCAGCACGCCAAGAGGGTTGGGCCGAGTCAAAGACAATGAGCAGTTCTTC. Protein product: CASTPRGLGRVKDNEQFF.

The rearrangement links TRBV15 to TRBJ1-2, with D possibly matching TRBD1 (6 bases). Trimming removed 1 base from V and 0 bases from J, with 12 bases in between. CDR1 is LNHNV and CDR2 is YYDKDF in the germline V gene (reference sequence). The CDR3 contains 16 residues. For the CDR3, the DNA is TGTGCCACCAGCAGAGTGGACAGATCCACTAACTATGGCTACACCTTC. It specifies CATSRVDRSTNYGYTF.

The chain carries TRBV27 and TRBJ1-2; possible D gene TRBD1, 5 bases. Trimming took 6 bases from V and 7 from J, leaving 15 bases between them. CDR3 size: 13 residues. The germline V gene encodes CDR1 MNHEY and CDR2 SMNVEV (reference sequence). CDR3 sequence reads: CASSPSGAFGYTF. The CDR3 DNA follows: TGTGCCAGCAGCCCTTCCGGGGCTTTTGGCTACACCTTC.

V usage is TRBV2 and J usage is TRBJ2-7, with D possibly being TRBD1 (7 bases). Per the germline V gene, CDR1 is SNHLY and CDR2 is FYNNEI. Trimming stripped 6 bases from V and 6 bases from J, with 21 bases between. CDR3 length equals 15 residues. The CDR3 DNA is TGTGCCAGCAGCTACAGGGGACTTGGGCCAAGCGAGCAGTACTTC. Translation gives CASSYRGLGPSEQYF.

The chain is built from TRBV28 and TRBJ2-7, with unresolved D. Germline V gene sequence: CDR1 MDHEN, CDR2 SYDVKM. Trimming left V 8 bases short and J 3 bases short, with 8 bases between. The CDR3 length is 11 residues. CDR3 nucleotide sequence: TGTGCCAGCCAAGTTAACTACGAGCAGTACTTC. Encoded protein: CASQVNYEQYF.

V usage is TRBV30 and J usage is TRBJ1-4; no firm D call. This CDR3 has 14 amino acids. Germline V gives CDR1 GTSNPN, CDR2 SVGIG (reference sequence). V was clipped by 2 bases and J by 4 bases, with 11 bases between them. CDR3 nucleotide sequence: TGTGCCTGGAGTTCACGTCCTCTTAATGAAAAACTGTTTTTT. This sequence encodes CAWSSRPLNEKLFF.